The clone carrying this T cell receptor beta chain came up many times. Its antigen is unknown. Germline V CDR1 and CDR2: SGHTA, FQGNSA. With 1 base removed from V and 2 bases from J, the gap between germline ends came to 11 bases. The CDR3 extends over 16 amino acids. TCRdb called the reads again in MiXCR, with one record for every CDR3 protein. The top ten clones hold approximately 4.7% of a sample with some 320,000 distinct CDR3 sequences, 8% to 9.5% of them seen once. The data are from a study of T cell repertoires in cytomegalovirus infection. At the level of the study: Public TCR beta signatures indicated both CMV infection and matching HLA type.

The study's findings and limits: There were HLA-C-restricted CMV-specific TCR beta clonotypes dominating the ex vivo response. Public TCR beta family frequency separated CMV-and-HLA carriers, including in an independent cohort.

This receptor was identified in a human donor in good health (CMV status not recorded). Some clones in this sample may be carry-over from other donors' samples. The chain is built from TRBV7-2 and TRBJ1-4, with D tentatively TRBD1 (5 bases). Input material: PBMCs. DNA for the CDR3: TGTGCCAGCAGCTTAGGCGGGGCGCGGACTAATGAAAAACTGTTTTTT. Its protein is CASSLGGARTNEKLFF.